This T cell receptor (beta chain) appears in the sequencing data of a study of blood T cell repertoires in COVID-19. In the study overall: Whether acute or convalescent, the COVID-19 samples came from the United States, Italy and Spain. PBMCs, B-cell-depleted T cells, or T cells were the source of the cDNA or gDNA that made up the material.

Original methodology: Reference gene primers were amplified, and this amplification served to estimate nucleated cell counts. This table comes from immunoSEQ multiplex PCR, and its TCRdb copy is limited to in-frame clones, with some not included. The DNA was the basis for D and trimming; V, J and clone size are from that table. The data hold about 210,000 clones, with around 84% observed a single time. The sequenced material came from peripheral blood. This sequence originates from a human donor in a cohort sampled during active COVID-19.

The chain's CDR3 is CASSLGSGSSYEQYF. In DNA, the CDR3 is TGTGCCAGCAGCTTAGGTTCGGGGAGCTCCTACGAGCAGTACTTC. The chain is built from TRBV11-3 and TRBJ2-7; the D gene is possibly TRBD2 (5 bases). The V end was cut by 1 base, the J end by 0 bases, with 10 bases between. Germline-derived CDR1 and CDR2 are SGHNT and YENEEA. This CDR3 spans 15 amino acids.